Shown below are 32 T cell receptor beta chains from a single sample sequenced in a study of cytomegalovirus exposure and HLA in healthy donors. In the PCR, 60 Vbeta and 13 Jbeta primers were used. Assay: immunoSEQ multiplex PCR; the TCRdb copy retains only in-frame clones and omits some. The sample has 150,000 to 200,000 clones, approximately 85% seen once; the top ten hold approximately 1.8%. The sequencing input was PBMCs. The receptors originated from a man in his late teens or twenties in good health and CMV-seronegative.

The chain uses TRBV9 and TRBJ1-1, with D maybe TRBD1 (5 bases). The CDR3 sequence is 14 residues long. The germline gives CDR1 SGDLS, CDR2 YYNGEE. Trimming shortened V by 6 bases and J by 4 bases, and 16 bases separated the two germline ends. The DNA of the CDR3 is TGTGCCAGCACCTCTCTGGGGGGGGGCACTGAAGCTTTCTTT. Protein product: CASTSLGGGTEAFF.

A few counts support this clone. V and J are TRBV7-2 and TRBJ1-4; tentative D call: TRBD1 (6 bases). Trimming left V 5 bases short and J 0 bases short, with 13 bases between. Germline V gene sequence: CDR1 SGHTA, CDR2 FQGNSA. CDR3 size: 16 residues. This CDR3 reads CASSIGRGATNEKLFF. The CDR3 DNA follows: TGTGCCAGCAGCATCGGCAGGGGAGCAACTAATGAAAAACTGTTTTTT.

The chain employs TRBV28 and TRBJ2-7; tentatively, D is TRBD1 (6 bases). The CDR3 spans 15 residues. Looked up from germline, CDR1 is MDHEN and CDR2 is SYDVKM. The V and J ends lost 2 bases and 4 bases respectively, with 15 bases between them. DNA for the CDR3: TGTGCCAGCAGTTTACCCTCAGGACAGAAATACGAGCAGTACTTC. Its protein is CASSLPSGQKYEQYF.

The chain couples TRBV27 to TRBJ1-2, with a tentative D call TRBD1 (5 bases). CDR3 length: 13 residues. Trimming took 3 bases from V and 1 from J, leaving 6 bases between them. Germline loops: CDR1 MNHEY, CDR2 SMNVEV (reference sequence). CDR3 DNA sequence: TGTGCCAGCAGTTTGACAGTTAACTATGGCTACACCTTC. Protein sequence: CASSLTVNYGYTF.

This clone was counted a few times. The chain uses TRBV21-1 and TRBJ2-5; TRBD2 is taken as the D call from the table, unchecked against the DNA. TRBV21-1 is a pseudogene segment. CDR3 length: 15 amino acids. The CDR3 DNA reads as TGTGCCAGCAGCAAAGTGGTGGGGAGGGGGGAGACCCAGTACTTC. The encoded protein is CASSKVVGRGETQYF.

The chain combines TRBV6-6 with TRBJ1-2; the D is unclear. V lost 4 bases and J lost 8, with 17 bases in between. The CDR3 sequence is 14 residues long. Germline V gene sequence: CDR1 MNHNY, CDR2 SVGAGI (reference sequence). The CDR3 bases are TGTGCCAGCAGTTCCCGGGCGGGGAGTAAAGGCTACACCTTC. Its protein is CASSSRAGSKGYTF.

The chain uses TRBV10-3 and TRBJ1-2, with D possibly matching TRBD1 (6 bases). The germline V gene has CDR1 ENHRY and CDR2 SYGVKD. V was shortened by 2 bases and J by 3 bases, with 13 bases between the two germline ends. This CDR3 region has 15 residues. The CDR3 region is CAISEVQGRDYGYTF. DNA of the CDR3: TGTGCCATCAGTGAGGTACAGGGCCGGGACTATGGCTACACCTTC.

The chain uses TRBV10-3 and TRBJ2-2; D is unresolved. Trimming took off 0 bases at V and 4 bases at J, with 9 bases between the two ends. Per the germline V gene, CDR1 is ENHRY and CDR2 is SYGVKD. This CDR3 spans 15 amino acids. The CDR3 DNA sequence: TGTGCCATCAGTGAGTCCGGCGGATCCACCGGGGAGCTGTTTTTT. Translation: CAISESGGSTGELFF.

The V call is TRBV7-2, the J call TRBJ1-6; possible D gene TRBD1, 5 bases. Trimming cost V 0 bases and J 10 bases, with 10 bases left between them. CDR1 is SGHTA, CDR2 FQGNSA, per germline. This CDR3 is built from 14 residues. The CDR3 DNA sequence: TGTGCCAGCAGCTTAGCAGGGGTCGGCTCACCCCTCCACTTT. This gives the protein CASSLAGVGSPLHF.

The chain employs TRBV27 and TRBJ2-2; 7 bases agree with TRBD2. Per the germline V gene, CDR1 is MNHEY and CDR2 is SMNVEV (reference sequence). V was pared by 6 bases and J by 8 bases, with 9 bases of the junction left unmatched. The CDR3 consists of 14 residues. CDR3 bases: TGTGCCAGCAGAACCCTCGGGGGGAGTGGGGAGCTGTTTTTT. It is translated as CASRTLGGSGELFF.

The V gene is TRBV11-3, the J gene TRBJ2-1, with 11 bases fitting TRBD2. The CDR3 consists of 16 residues. The V and J ends lost 0 bases and 8 bases, in that order; junction bases with no gene match: 6. CDR1 and CDR2 from the germline V gene are SGHNT and YENEEA. CDR3 protein: CASSLELAGGRHEQFF. Here the CDR3 DNA reads TGTGCCAGCAGCTTAGAGCTAGCGGGAGGCCGCCATGAGCAGTTCTTC.

V usage is TRBV5-4 and J usage is TRBJ1-3, with a weak D call TRBD1 (5 bases). This CDR3 spans 16 amino acids. Germline V lookup: CDR1 SGHNT, CDR2 YYREEE (reference sequence). Between the trimmed V and J ends, which lost 4 bases and 4 bases, there was a span of 18 bases. The CDR3 coding sequence is TGTGCCAGCAGCCCCAATGCAGCAGGGCCCGGAAACACCATATATTTT. It encodes CASSPNAAGPGNTIYF.

The chain has TRBV19 and TRBJ2-1; 10 positions match TRBD1. The CDR3 covers 16 residues. Germline loops: CDR1 LNHDA, CDR2 SQIVND (reference sequence). V lost 4 bases, J lost 5 bases, and 8 bases stayed unmatched. CDR3 residues: CASSRNSGQGNNEQFF. CDR3 sequence (DNA): TGTGCCAGTAGTAGGAATTCGGGACAGGGGAACAATGAGCAGTTCTTC.

J is TRBJ2-3 and V is TRBV4-3, with TRBD1 identical over 8 bases. J lost 0 bases, V lost 0 bases, and 2 bases had no gene match. There are 16 residues in the CDR3. Germline-derived CDR1 and CDR2 are LGHNA and YSLEER. The CDR3 spells CASSQETGGSTDTQYF. The CDR3 bases are TGCGCCAGCAGCCAAGAAACAGGGGGGAGCACAGATACGCAGTATTTT.

This sequence joins TRBV7-2 and TRBJ1-1; 7 bases match TRBD1. The CDR3 spans 16 residues. CDR1 is SGHTA and CDR2 is FQGNSA in the germline V gene. The junction had 11 bases not matched to a gene; V was cut back by 6 bases and J by 1 base. CDR3 nucleotides: TGTGCCAGCAGTAAACGGCAGGGGGGATGGAACACTGAAGCTTTCTTT. As protein: CASSKRQGGWNTEAFF.

Worth noting for this clone: Other DNA sequences in this specimen translate into the identical CDR3. The chain carries TRBV28 and TRBJ2-1; D might be TRBD2 (5 bases). The V gene's germline CDR1 is MDHEN and CDR2 SYDVKM. V dropped 6 bases and J dropped 9 bases, with 12 bases sitting between them. The CDR3 is 12 residues long. CDR3 sequence (DNA): TGTGCCAGCAGACGGACTGCCCGTGAGCAGTTCTTC. Amino acids: CASRRTAREQFF.

This clone has a handful of counts. J is TRBJ2-1 and V is TRBV6-1; 11 bases line up with TRBD2. Germline V gives CDR1 MNHNS, CDR2 SASEGT. V trimming: 8 bases; J trimming: 14 bases; junction bases outside the gene matches: 11. The length of the CDR3 is 13 residues. The CDR3 here is CASGPKTSGSEFF. CDR3 nucleotide sequence: TGTGCCAGCGGCCCCAAAACTAGCGGGAGCGAGTTCTTC.

The V gene is TRBV19, the J gene TRBJ2-6; D may be TRBD2 (6 bases). The CDR3 totals 18 residues. Germline V lookup: CDR1 LNHDA, CDR2 SQIVND (reference sequence). Deletions cut 2 bases from V and 2 bases from J, with 16 bases between. CDR3 amino acids: CASSIILGRTTGANVLTF. The CDR3 DNA sequence: TGTGCCAGTAGTATAATCTTGGGCCGGACTACTGGGGCCAACGTCCTGACTTTC.

The chain combines TRBV7-2 with TRBJ2-1; D not certain. CDR1 and CDR2 from the germline V gene are SGHTA and FQGNSA. CDR3 length equals 16 residues. The germline V and J ends were trimmed by 5 bases and 4 bases, with 18 bases remaining between them. The CDR3 DNA follows: TGTGCCAGCAGCCAAAACCCAACCTATAGATACAATGAGCAGTTCTTC. As protein: CASSQNPTYRYNEQFF.

The J gene is TRBJ1-2, the V gene TRBV30; D not resolved. Germline V gene data show CDR1 as GTSNPN and CDR2 as SVGIG (reference sequence). Trimming cost V 1 base and J 4 bases, with 13 bases left between them. The CDR3 is 14 residues long. The CDR3 DNA sequence: TGTGCCTGGAGTGGTAACGGAGACTTCTATGGCTACACCTTC. Translating it yields CAWSGNGDFYGYTF.

The rearrangement uses TRBV6-1 and TRBJ2-7; D may be TRBD2 (5 bases). Trimming took 6 bases from V and 12 from J, leaving 15 bases between them. The CDR3 totals 11 residues. Looked up from germline, CDR1 is MNHNS and CDR2 is SASEGT. The CDR3 DNA is TGTGCCAGCAGGGACGGGATTCTTTGGTACTTC. Its protein is CASRDGILWYF.

This chain links TRBV5-4 with TRBJ2-5; possible D gene TRBD2, 6 bases. The germline gives CDR1 SGHNT, CDR2 YYREEE (reference sequence). Between the trimmed V and J ends, which lost 3 bases and 11 bases, there was a span of 11 bases. The CDR3 spans 11 residues. CDR3 region: CASSSPGEQYF. CDR3 coding DNA: TGTGCCAGCAGCTCCCCGGGAGAGCAGTACTTC.

This sequence joins TRBV9 and TRBJ2-5, with D possibly TRBD1 on 6 matching bases. V lost 1 base to trimming and J lost 0 bases, with 7 bases between them. The CDR3 loop spans 14 amino acids. The germline gives CDR1 SGDLS, CDR2 YYNGEE. CDR3 sequence: CASSVRQDQETQYF. CDR3 in DNA: TGTGCCAGCAGCGTAAGACAGGACCAAGAGACCCAGTACTTC.

The chain employs TRBV5-1 and TRBJ2-7; a possible D gene is TRBD2 (6 bases). This CDR3 comprises 14 residues. Germline CDR1 and CDR2: SGHRS and YFSETQ. V shed 7 bases and J shed 0 bases, with 14 bases lying between them. The CDR3 protein is CASQPPGSSYEQYF. The CDR3 bases are TGCGCCAGCCAGCCTCCCGGGAGCTCCTACGAGCAGTACTTC.

The rearrangement joins TRBV7-9 to TRBJ2-5; TRBD2 aligns across 11 bases. There are 16 residues in the CDR3. V was clipped by 1 base and J by 3 bases; unmatched bases: 4. Germline values: CDR1 SEHNR, CDR2 FQNEAQ (reference sequence). The CDR3 DNA follows: TGTGCCAGCAGCTTAGGGGGACTAGCGGCTAAAGAGACCCAGTACTTC. Its protein is CASSLGGLAAKETQYF.

The chain couples TRBV5-4 to TRBJ2-7, with unresolved D. Trimming shortened V by 0 bases and J by 0 bases, and 7 bases separated the two germline ends. The germline gives CDR1 SGHNT, CDR2 YYREEE (reference sequence). There are 14 residues in the CDR3. In DNA, the CDR3 is TGTGCCAGCAGCTTGGATATGTTCTCCTACGAGCAGTACTTC. This translates into CASSLDMFSYEQYF.

The chain is built from TRBV15 and TRBJ2-1, with 10 bases lining up with TRBD2. V trimming: 8 bases; J trimming: 2 bases; junction bases outside the gene matches: 15. The germline V gene encodes CDR1 LNHNV and CDR2 YYDKDF (reference sequence). The CDR3 is made up of 18 amino acids. CDR3 coding DNA: TGTGCCACCTGGGGGTTAGGGCTAGCGGGAGAGCCCTACAATGAGCAGTTCTTC. This translates into CATWGLGLAGEPYNEQFF.

This clone has a single count. The V gene is TRBV6-5, the J gene TRBJ1-1; TRBD1 agrees at 10 bases. J gave up 4 bases and V 6 bases, and 8 bases lay outside the gene matches. Germline V lookup: CDR1 MNHEY, CDR2 SVGAGI. The CDR3 extends over 15 amino acids. The DNA for the CDR3 is TGTGCCAGCAGCTACGACAGGGGGCGAGTCACTGAAGCTTTCTTT. Amino acids: CASSYDRGRVTEAFF.

The chain uses TRBV6-6 and TRBJ1-5; the D is unclear. V lost 0 bases and J 0 bases, leaving 6 bases between the germline ends. The CDR3 sequence is 15 residues long. Germline V gene sequence: CDR1 MNHNY, CDR2 SVGAGI (reference sequence). CDR3 amino acids: CASSYSGSSNQPQHF. DNA of the CDR3: TGTGCCAGCAGTTACTCGGGCAGTAGCAATCAGCCCCAGCATTTT.

The chain is built from TRBV9 and TRBJ2-5; D is possibly TRBD1 (5 bases). Trimming pared 3 bases from V and 4 bases from J, leaving 13 bases between. Germline CDR1 and CDR2: SGDLS and YYNGEE. The CDR3 spans 14 residues. CDR3 sequence (DNA): TGTGCCAGCAGCGGGACAAATATCGGAGAGACCCAGTACTTC. Translated: CASSGTNIGETQYF.

This clone was observed once. CDR3 protein: CASSAGWQSSYEQYF. The CDR3, as DNA: TGTGCCAGCAGCGCGGGGTGGCAGAGCTCCTACGAGCAGTACTTC. This chain connects TRBV9 to TRBJ2-7; maybe TRBD2 (5 bases). Germline-derived CDR1 and CDR2 are SGDLS and YYNGEE. Trimming removed 3 bases at V and 0 bases at J, with 13 bases between. The CDR3 is 15 residues long.

This chain uses TRBV7-9 with TRBJ1-1, with TRBD1 matching 7 bases. This CDR3 is 15 amino acids long. CDR1 and CDR2 from the germline V gene are SEHNR and FQNEAQ (reference sequence). The junction had 8 bases not matched to a gene; V was cut back by 4 bases and J by 3 bases. CDR3 DNA: TGTGCCAGCAGCTCCCCGAGACAGGGCGACACTGAAGCTTTCTTT. It specifies CASSSPRQGDTEAFF.